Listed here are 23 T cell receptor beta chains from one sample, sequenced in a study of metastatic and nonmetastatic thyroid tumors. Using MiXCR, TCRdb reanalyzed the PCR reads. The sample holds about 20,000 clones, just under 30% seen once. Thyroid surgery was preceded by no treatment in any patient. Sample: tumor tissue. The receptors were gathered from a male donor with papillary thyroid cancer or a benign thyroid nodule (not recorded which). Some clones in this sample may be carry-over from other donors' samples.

For the CDR3, the DNA is TGTGCCAGCAGTGAAGTTCCGGGGGCCACTGAAGCTTTCTTT. Protein sequence: CASSEVPGATEAFF. J is TRBJ1-1 and V is TRBV6-1; tentative D call: TRBD1 (6 bases). CDR3 size: 14 residues. V was clipped by 1 base and J by 4 bases, with 10 bases between them. The germline V gene has CDR1 MNHNS and CDR2 SASEGT.

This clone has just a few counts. Here the CDR3 reads CSARTSGRVRRQYNEQFF. CDR3 DNA sequence: TGCAGTGCGCGGACTAGCGGGAGGGTAAGGCGGCAGTACAATGAGCAGTTCTTC. The chain combines TRBV20-1 with TRBJ2-1; TRBD2 aligns across 15 bases. This CDR3 comprises 18 residues. V was pared by 6 bases and J by 4 bases, with 13 bases of the junction left unmatched. CDR1 and CDR2 from the germline V gene are DFQATT and SNEGSKA (reference sequence).

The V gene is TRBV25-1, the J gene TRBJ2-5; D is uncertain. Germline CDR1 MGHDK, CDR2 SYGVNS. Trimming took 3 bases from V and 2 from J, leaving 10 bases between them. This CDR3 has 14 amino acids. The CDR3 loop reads CASSDPGPQETQYF. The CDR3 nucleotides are TGTGCCAGCAGTGACCCCGGACCTCAAGAGACCCAGTACTTC.

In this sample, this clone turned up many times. The CDR3 here is CASTRGTEAFF. DNA for the CDR3: TGTGCCAGCACTCGGGGCACTGAAGCTTTCTTT. J is TRBJ1-1 and V is TRBV25-1; no definite D call. CDR3 length equals 11 residues. Germline V lookup: CDR1 MGHDK, CDR2 SYGVNS. Trimming took 7 bases from V and 4 from J, leaving 7 bases between them.

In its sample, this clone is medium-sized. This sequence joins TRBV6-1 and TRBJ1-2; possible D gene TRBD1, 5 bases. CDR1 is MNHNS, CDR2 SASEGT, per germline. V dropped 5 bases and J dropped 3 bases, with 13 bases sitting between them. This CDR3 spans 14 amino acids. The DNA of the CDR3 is TGTGCCAGCAGTCGCCCGCCAGGGTACTATGGCTACACCTTC. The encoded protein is CASSRPPGYYGYTF.

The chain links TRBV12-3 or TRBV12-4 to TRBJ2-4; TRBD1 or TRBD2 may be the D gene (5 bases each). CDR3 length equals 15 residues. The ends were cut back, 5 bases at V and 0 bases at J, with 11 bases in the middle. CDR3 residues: CASSRLGRAKNIQYF. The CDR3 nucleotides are TGTGCCAGCAGTCGTTTGGGACGAGCCAAAAACATTCAGTACTTC.

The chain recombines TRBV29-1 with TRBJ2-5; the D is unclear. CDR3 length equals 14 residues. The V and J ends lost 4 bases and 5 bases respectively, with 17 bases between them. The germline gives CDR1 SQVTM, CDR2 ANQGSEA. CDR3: CSVGWETHFETQYF. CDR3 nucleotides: TGCAGCGTTGGATGGGAAACCCACTTTGAGACCCAGTACTTC.

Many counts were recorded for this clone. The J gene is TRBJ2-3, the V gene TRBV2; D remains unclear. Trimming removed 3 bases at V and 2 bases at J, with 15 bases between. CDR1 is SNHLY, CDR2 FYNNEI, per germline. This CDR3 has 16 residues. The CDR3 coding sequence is TGTGCCAGCAGTGAGCGGATTTCCCTCTCCACAGATACGCAGTATTTT. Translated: CASSERISLSTDTQYF.

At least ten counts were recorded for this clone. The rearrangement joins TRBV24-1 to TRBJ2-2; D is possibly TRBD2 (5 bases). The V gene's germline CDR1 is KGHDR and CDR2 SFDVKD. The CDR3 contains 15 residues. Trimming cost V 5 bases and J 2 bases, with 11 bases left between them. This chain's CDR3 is CATSARGSNTGELFF. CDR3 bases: TGTGCCACCAGTGCCAGAGGGAGCAACACCGGGGAGCTGTTTTTT.

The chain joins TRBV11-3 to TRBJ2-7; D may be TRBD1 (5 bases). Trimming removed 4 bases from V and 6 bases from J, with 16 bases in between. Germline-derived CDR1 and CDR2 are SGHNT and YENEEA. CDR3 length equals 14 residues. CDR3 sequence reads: CASSSSPSGIEQYF. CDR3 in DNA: TGTGCCAGCAGCTCCTCCCCGTCAGGGATCGAGCAGTACTTC.

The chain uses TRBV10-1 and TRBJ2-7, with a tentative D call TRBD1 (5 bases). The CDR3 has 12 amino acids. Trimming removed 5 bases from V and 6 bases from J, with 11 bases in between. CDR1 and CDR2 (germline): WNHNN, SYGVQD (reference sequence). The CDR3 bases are TGCGCCAGCAGTCCAGGGTCTGGCGAGCAGTACTTC. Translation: CASSPGSGEQYF.

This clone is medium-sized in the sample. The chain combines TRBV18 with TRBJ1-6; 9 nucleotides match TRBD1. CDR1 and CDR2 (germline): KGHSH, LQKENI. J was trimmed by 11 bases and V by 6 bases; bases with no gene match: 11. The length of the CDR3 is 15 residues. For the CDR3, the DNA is TGTGCCAGCTCCAGGGACAGGGCTAATGGTGCACCCCTCCACTTT. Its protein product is CASSRDRANGAPLHF.

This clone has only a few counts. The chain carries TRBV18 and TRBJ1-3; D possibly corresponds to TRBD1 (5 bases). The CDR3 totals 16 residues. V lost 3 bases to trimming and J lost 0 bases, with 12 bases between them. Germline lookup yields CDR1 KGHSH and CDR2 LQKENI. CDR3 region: CASSPAGRNSGNTIYF. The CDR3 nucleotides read TGTGCCAGCTCACCTGCGGGACGGAACTCTGGAAACACCATATATTTT.

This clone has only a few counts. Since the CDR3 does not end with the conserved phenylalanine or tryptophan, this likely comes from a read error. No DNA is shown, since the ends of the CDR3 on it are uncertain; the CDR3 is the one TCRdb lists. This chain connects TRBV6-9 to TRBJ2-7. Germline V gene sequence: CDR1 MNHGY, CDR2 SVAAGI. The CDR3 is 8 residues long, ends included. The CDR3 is CASSYDST.

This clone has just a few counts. CDR3 loop: CASTPEGRVVGNTIYF. CDR3 nucleotides: TGTGCCAGCACCCCCGAGGGGCGCGTAGTTGGAAACACCATATATTTT. The chain has TRBV12-3 or TRBV12-4 and TRBJ1-3; TRBD1 is a possible D gene (5 bases). This CDR3 spans 16 amino acids. V was trimmed by 7 bases and J by 3 bases, leaving 19 bases between them.

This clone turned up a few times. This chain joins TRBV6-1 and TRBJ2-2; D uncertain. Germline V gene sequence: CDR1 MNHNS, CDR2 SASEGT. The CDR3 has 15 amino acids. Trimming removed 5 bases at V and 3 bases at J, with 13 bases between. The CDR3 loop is CASSPWVADTGELFF. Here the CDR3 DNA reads TGTGCCAGCAGTCCCTGGGTCGCCGACACCGGGGAGCTGTTTTTT.

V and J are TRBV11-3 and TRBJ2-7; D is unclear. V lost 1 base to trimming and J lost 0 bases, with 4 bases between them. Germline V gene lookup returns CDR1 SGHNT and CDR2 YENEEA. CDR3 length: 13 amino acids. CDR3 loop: CASSLVSSYEQYF. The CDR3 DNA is TGTGCCAGCAGCTTAGTGAGCTCCTACGAGCAGTACTTC.

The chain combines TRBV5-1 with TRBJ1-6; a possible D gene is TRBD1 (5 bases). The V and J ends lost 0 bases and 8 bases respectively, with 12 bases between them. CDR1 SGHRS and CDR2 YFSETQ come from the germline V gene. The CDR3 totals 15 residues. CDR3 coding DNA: TGCGCCAGCAGCTTGGGCTCCTCGGGGGATTCACCCCTCCACTTT. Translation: CASSLGSSGDSPLHF.

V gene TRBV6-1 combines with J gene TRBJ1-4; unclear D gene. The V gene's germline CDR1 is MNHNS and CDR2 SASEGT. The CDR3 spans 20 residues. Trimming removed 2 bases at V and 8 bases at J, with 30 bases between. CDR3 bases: TGTGCCAGCAGTGAAAACCGTCCTTCCGGGAAACGGAGGTTTAAGGAAAAACTGTTTTTT. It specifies CASSENRPSGKRRFKEKLFF.

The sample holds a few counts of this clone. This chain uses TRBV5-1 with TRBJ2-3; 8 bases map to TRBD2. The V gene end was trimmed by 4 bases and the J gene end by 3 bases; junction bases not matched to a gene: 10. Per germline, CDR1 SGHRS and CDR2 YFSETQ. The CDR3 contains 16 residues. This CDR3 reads CASSRVSGGQTDTQYF. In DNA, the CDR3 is TGCGCCAGCAGCCGAGTTTCGGGAGGGCAAACAGATACGCAGTATTTT.

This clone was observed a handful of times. The CDR3 sequence is CARGLSRYSMDNEQFF. CDR3 nucleotides: TGTGCCAGAGGCCTATCCCGGTACAGTATGGACAATGAGCAGTTCTTC. This chain connects TRBV12-3 or TRBV12-4 to TRBJ2-1, with D unclear. The germline V and J ends were trimmed by 9 bases and 5 bases, with 23 bases remaining between them. This CDR3 spans 16 amino acids.

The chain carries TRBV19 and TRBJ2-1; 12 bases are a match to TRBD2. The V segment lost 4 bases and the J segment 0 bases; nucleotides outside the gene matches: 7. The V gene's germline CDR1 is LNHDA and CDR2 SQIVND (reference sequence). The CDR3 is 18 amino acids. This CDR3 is CASSRGLAGLISYNEQFF. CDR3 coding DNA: TGTGCCAGTAGTAGGGGACTAGCGGGTCTAATCTCCTACAATGAGCAGTTCTTC.

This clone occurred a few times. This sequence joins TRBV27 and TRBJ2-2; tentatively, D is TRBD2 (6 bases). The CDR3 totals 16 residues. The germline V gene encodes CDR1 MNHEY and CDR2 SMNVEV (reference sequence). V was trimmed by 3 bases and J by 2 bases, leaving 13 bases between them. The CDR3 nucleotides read TGTGCCAGCAGTTTCGCGCTAGCGACCAACACCGGGGAGCTGTTTTTT. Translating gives CASSFALATNTGELFF.